This T cell receptor beta chain emerged from a study of blood T cell repertoires in COVID-19. On the study more broadly: Italy, Spain and the United States were the sources of the convalescent and acute COVID-19 samples. The analysed material was cDNA or gDNA that came from T cells, B-cell-depleted T cells, or PBMCs.

Study processing details: Reference gene primers were amplified, and this amplification served to estimate nucleated cell counts. The method was immunoSEQ multiplex PCR; TCRdb's version includes in-frame clones alone and lacks a portion of them. The V and J calls and the clone size are those of that table, but D and trimming were determined from the DNA. The table includes about 140,000 clones, about nine tenths detected once. Trimming removed 5 bases from V and 3 bases from J, with 7 bases in between. Germline lookup yields CDR1 MNHEY and CDR2 SVGEGT. This CDR3 spans 12 amino acids. Seattle enrolled patients during active infection and tracked them longitudinally.

This receptor was obtained from a human donor with COVID-19, enrolled during active disease. The donor label of this sample is uncertain. This chain uses TRBV6-2 or TRBV6-3 with TRBJ2-5; D not resolved. Sequenced input: peripheral blood. CDR3: CASSTAEETQYF. CDR3 DNA: TGTGCCAGCAGTACCGCGGAAGAGACCCAGTACTTC.